Sequencing of this T cell receptor (beta chain) was carried out in a study of OX40 agonist ivuxolimab in advanced cancers. Generated by immunoSEQ multiplex PCR, the TCRdb table keeps only in-frame clones and is missing some. The table has over 60,000 clones, around nine tenths seen once. Regarding this clone: Its antigen is still unknown.

The study's findings and limits: By week 6 at 0.1 to 3.0 mg/kg, blood CD4+ and CD8+ T cells had expanded clonally.

The specimen comprised CD4+ or CD8+ T cells sorted from blood, sampled in a trial of the OX40 agonist ivuxolimab. The receptor comes from an adult with an advanced solid tumor such as melanoma, head and neck, liver or kidney cancer.

CDR3 sequence: CASSLGGPGQRSYEQYF. CDR3 bases: TGCGCCAGCAGCTTGGGGGGACCGGGACAGCGGTCCTACGAGCAGTACTTC. V and J are TRBV5-1 and TRBJ2-5; 7 bases fit TRBD1. The J call may be faulty, since TRBJ2-7 better matches the DNA end. The CDR3 is 17 residues long. Germline V CDR1 and CDR2: SGHRS, YFSETQ.